A single sample is the source of the 22 T cell receptor beta chains below, sequenced in a study of blood T cell repertoires in COVID-19. Generated by immunoSEQ multiplex PCR, the TCRdb table keeps only in-frame clones and is missing some. The sample carries 150,000 to 200,000 clones, roughly nine tenths recorded once. The sample taken for sequencing was peripheral blood. The receptors shown here come from a man aged 60 to 75 with acute or convalescent COVID-19.

V gene TRBV5-6 combines with J gene TRBJ2-3; weak D call: TRBD1 (6 bases). The CDR3 covers 15 residues. From germline, CDR1 is SGHDT and CDR2 YYEEEE. V lost 6 bases to trimming and J lost 3 bases, with 17 bases between them. The CDR3 nucleotides read TGTGCCAGCATCGAACAGGGTTTAGGTACAGATACGCAGTATTTT. Amino acids: CASIEQGLGTDTQYF.

The gene calls are TRBV27 and TRBJ2-7, with TRBD2 identical over 7 bases. Trimming removed 1 base from V and 6 bases from J; junction bases left unmatched: 9. Per the germline V gene, CDR1 is MNHEY and CDR2 is SMNVEV (reference sequence). The CDR3 spans 15 residues. CDR3 protein: CASSLYSSGYGEQYF. The DNA for the CDR3 is TGTGCCAGCAGTTTATATTCTAGCGGATATGGCGAGCAGTACTTC.

V usage is TRBV9 and J usage is TRBJ2-2, with D hard to call. Germline V gene data show CDR1 as SGDLS and CDR2 as YYNGEE. The CDR3 is 15 amino acids. Deletions cut 0 bases from V and 5 bases from J, with 11 bases between. The CDR3 loop reads CASSVVSGGTGELFF. The CDR3 nucleotides read TGTGCCAGCAGCGTAGTATCAGGTGGGACCGGGGAGCTGTTTTTT.

Concerning this clone itself: The sample holds other DNA sequences that translate to the same CDR3. This chain connects TRBV6-5 to TRBJ1-2, with no clear D. The germline gives CDR1 MNHEY, CDR2 SVGAGI. This CDR3 contains 11 residues. Between the trimmed V and J ends, which lost 6 bases and 4 bases, there was a span of 6 bases. The CDR3 DNA reads TGTGCCAGCAGCAACAGCTATGGCTACACCTTC. It translates to CASSNSYGYTF.

This clone was recorded once. The chain joins TRBV5-1 to TRBJ2-5; the match to TRBD2 covers 10 bases. Germline values: CDR1 SGHRS, CDR2 YFSETQ. The CDR3 consists of 15 residues. The V and J ends lost 2 bases and 3 bases, in that order; junction bases with no gene match: 4. DNA of the CDR3: TGCGCCAGCAGCTTAGGACTAGCGGTTAAAGAGACCCAGTACTTC. Amino acids: CASSLGLAVKETQYF.

The gene calls are TRBV6-5 and TRBJ2-7; weak D call: TRBD1 (5 bases). The CDR3 contains 14 residues. V was cut by 7 bases and J by 1 base, with 14 bases left in between. The germline gives CDR1 MNHEY, CDR2 SVGAGI. CDR3 amino acids: CASTKAGLSYEQYF. The CDR3 bases are TGTGCCAGCACAAAAGCAGGGCTTTCCTACGAGCAGTACTTC.

The rearrangement uses TRBV2 and TRBJ2-3; D possibly corresponds to TRBD1 (6 bases). Germline V gives CDR1 SNHLY, CDR2 FYNNEI. The CDR3 is 14 residues long. Trimming removed 6 bases from V and 6 bases from J, with 16 bases in between. In nucleotides, the CDR3 is TGTGCCAGCAGACGGGACATCCCGCTGGATACGCAGTATTTT. Its protein product is CASRRDIPLDTQYF.

This CDR3 is CASSLESRAYNEQFF. CDR3 in DNA: TGTGCCAGCAGCTTAGAAAGTCGGGCCTACAATGAGCAGTTCTTC. V gene TRBV13 combines with J gene TRBJ2-1; D call uncertain. Germline V gene data show CDR1 as PRHDT and CDR2 as FYEKMQ (reference sequence). The CDR3 has 15 residues. V dropped 1 base and J dropped 2 bases, with 9 bases sitting between them.

This chain joins TRBV11-2 and TRBJ1-5, with no clear D. V was pared by 1 base and J by 7 bases, with 8 bases between. The length of the CDR3 is 13 residues. CDR1 is SGHAT and CDR2 is FQNNGV in the germline V gene. The CDR3, as DNA: TGTGCCAGCAGCTTAGTCACAGACCAGCCCCAGCATTTT. This translates into CASSLVTDQPQHF.

The chain employs TRBV19 and TRBJ2-3; 7 bases fit TRBD1. V gave up 3 bases and J gave up 9 bases; unmatched junction bases: 6. CDR3 length: 13 residues. Germline V gives CDR1 LNHDA, CDR2 SQIVND (reference sequence). The CDR3 region is CASSITGARTQYF. CDR3 DNA sequence: TGTGCCAGTAGTATTACAGGGGCCCGCACGCAGTATTTT.

The chain couples TRBV7-3 to TRBJ2-2, with 10 bases matching TRBD2. The V gene end was trimmed by 4 bases and the J gene end by 4 bases; junction bases not matched to a gene: 6. Germline assignment: CDR1 SGHTA and CDR2 FQGTGA. This CDR3 is built from 16 residues. In DNA, the CDR3 is TGTGCCAGCAGCTACCTAGCGGGAGAGGCCACCGGGGAGCTGTTTTTT. Residues: CASSYLAGEATGELFF.

V gene TRBV21-1 combines with J gene TRBJ2-3; the table names TRBD2, a call not compared with the DNA. TRBV21-1 is tagged as a pseudogene. The CDR3 extends over 16 amino acids. In nucleotides, the CDR3 is TGTGCCAGCAGCATTGGACTAGCGGCATCCACAGATACGCAGTATTTT. This gives the protein CASSIGLAASTDTQYF.

This rearrangement joins TRBV9 to TRBJ1-1; D unresolved. V lost 0 bases and J 1 base, leaving 7 bases between the germline ends. Looked up from germline, CDR1 is SGDLS and CDR2 is YYNGEE. This CDR3 is built from 14 residues. The CDR3 DNA follows: TGTGCCAGCAGCGTAGCGGCAGGGAACACTGAAGCTTTCTTT. Translation gives CASSVAAGNTEAFF.

The rearrangement joins TRBV4-2 to TRBJ1-6; D is perhaps TRBD1 (6 bases). The CDR3 covers 20 residues. V dropped 0 bases and J dropped 0 bases, with 18 bases sitting between them. From germline, CDR1 is LGHNA and CDR2 YNFKEQ. The CDR3 reads CASSQDQGRRMSSYNSPLHF. CDR3 bases: TGTGCCAGCAGCCAAGATCAGGGGCGACGGATGAGCTCCTATAATTCACCCCTCCACTTT.

The chain carries TRBV2 and TRBJ2-6; the match to TRBD2 covers 11 bases. The CDR3 extends over 18 amino acids. Germline V gene lookup returns CDR1 SNHLY and CDR2 FYNNEI. J gave up 0 bases and V 8 bases, and 9 bases lay outside the gene matches. Here the CDR3 reads CASYMTSGMSSGANVLTF. CDR3 sequence (DNA): TGTGCCAGCTATATGACTAGCGGGATGAGCTCTGGGGCCAACGTCCTGACTTTC.

V gene TRBV7-3 combines with J gene TRBJ2-2; 8 bases map to TRBD2. CDR3 length equals 16 residues. Trimming at V came to 2 bases and at J to 6 bases, leaving 8 bases not matched to a gene. The germline V gene has CDR1 SGHTA and CDR2 FQGTGA. The CDR3 bases are TGTGCCAGCAGCTTAGAAGGTGGACTAGCAGCCGGGGAGCTGTTTTTT. Its protein product is CASSLEGGLAAGELFF.

J is TRBJ1-5 and V is TRBV27; D ambiguous. The V gene's germline CDR1 is MNHEY and CDR2 SMNVEV (reference sequence). V lost 5 bases to trimming and J lost 6 bases, with 17 bases between them. This CDR3 contains 15 residues. The CDR3 protein is CASSQDPAAGQPQHF. The DNA for the CDR3 is TGTGCCAGCAGTCAGGATCCGGCCGCGGGTCAGCCCCAGCATTTT.

The V and J genes are TRBV6-6 and TRBJ1-1; perhaps TRBD1 as D (5 bases). This CDR3 contains 13 residues. CDR1 and CDR2 from the germline V gene are MNHNY and SVGAGI (reference sequence). With 8 bases removed from V and 2 bases from J, the gap between germline ends came to 12 bases. CDR3 nucleotides: TGTGCCAGCGGGGGACTGAGTAACACTGAAGCTTTCTTT. It is translated as CASGGLSNTEAFF.

The chain recombines TRBV9 with TRBJ1-2, with TRBD1 identical over 8 bases. V lost 0 bases, J lost 6 bases, and 7 bases stayed unmatched. Germline-derived CDR1 and CDR2 are SGDLS and YYNGEE. This CDR3 has 15 residues. The CDR3 DNA is TGTGCCAGCAGCGTAGCGGACAGGGTGTACAATGGCTACACCTTC. It translates to CASSVADRVYNGYTF.

The rearrangement uses TRBV24-1 and TRBJ2-3, with 8 bases identical to TRBD1. CDR3 length: 16 residues. Germline V lookup: CDR1 KGHDR, CDR2 SFDVKD. Trimming cost V 4 bases and J 2 bases; bases outside gene matches: 7. The CDR3 reads CATSDPTGVATDTQYF. CDR3 nucleotide sequence: TGTGCCACCAGTGACCCGACAGGGGTAGCCACAGATACGCAGTATTTT.

This chain connects TRBV9 to TRBJ1-6; no reliable D call. CDR3 length: 14 residues. The V end lost 0 bases, the J end lost 3 bases, and 4 bases lay between the germline ends. Per the germline V gene, CDR1 is SGDLS and CDR2 is YYNGEE. CDR3 coding DNA: TGTGCCAGCAGCGTAGCCCTCTATAATTCACCCCTCCACTTT. Translated, it gives CASSVALYNSPLHF.

The rearrangement links TRBV29-1 to TRBJ1-4; a weak D match, TRBD1 (6 bases). V lost 4 bases and J lost 8, with 14 bases in between. This CDR3 comprises 13 residues. Germline values: CDR1 SQVTM, CDR2 ANQGSEA. The CDR3: CSVARGTGEKLFF. CDR3 DNA sequence: TGCAGCGTTGCCAGGGGCACGGGAGAAAAACTGTTTTTT.